Following are 11 T cell receptor beta chains from one sample sequenced in a study of beta chain features in type 1 diabetes. The isolated RNA, all of it, was reverse transcribed, so expressed TCRB transcripts were what got sequenced. Sequencing was performed with immunoSEQ multiplex PCR; in TCRdb, only in-frame clones are kept and a portion is missing. The table shows more than 85,000 clones, with 30% to 40% occurring only once. Sequenced material: stem cell memory CD4+ T cells from blood. The receptor source for this set is a woman aged 18 to 35 in good health.

This clone was seen only a few times. This chain uses TRBV11-1 with TRBJ2-1; no reliable D call. From germline, CDR1 is SGHAT and CDR2 FQDESV (reference sequence). There are 13 residues in the CDR3. Trimming shortened V by 2 bases and J by 2 bases, and 4 bases separated the two germline ends. The CDR3 sequence: CASSLNTYNEQFF. CDR3 DNA sequence: TGTGCCAGCAGCTTAAATACCTACAATGAGCAGTTCTTC. Using reference TRBV11-1 and TRBJ2-1 for the parts outside the CDR3, the full variable domain is EAEVAQSPRYKITEKSQAVAFWCDPISGHATLYWYRQILGQGPELLVQFQDESVVDDSQLPKDRFSAERLKGVDSTLKIQPAELGDSAMYLCASSLNTYNEQFFGPGTRLTVL.

V usage is TRBV10-3 and J usage is TRBJ2-7; perhaps TRBD2 as D (5 bases). This CDR3 is 14 amino acids long. The germline V gene has CDR1 ENHRY and CDR2 SYGVKD. V was shortened by 3 bases and J by 0 bases, with 9 bases between the two germline ends. The CDR3, as DNA: TGTGCCATCAGTGATCTAGGGAGCTCCTACGAGCAGTACTTC. Translating gives CAISDLGSSYEQYF.

The CDR3 DNA follows: TGTGCCAGCGCGGGAGGGGTCGGAAACACCATATATTTT. It is translated as CASAGGVGNTIYF. The rearrangement links TRBV6-6 to TRBJ1-3, with D possibly TRBD1 on 5 matching bases. CDR3 size: 13 residues. V lost 8 bases to trimming and J lost 4 bases, with 12 bases between them. CDR1 is MNHNY, CDR2 SVGAGI, per germline (reference sequence).

The chain couples TRBV27 to TRBJ2-6; 11 bases line up with TRBD2. The germline V gene encodes CDR1 MNHEY and CDR2 SMNVEV (reference sequence). J was trimmed by 1 base and V by 5 bases; bases with no gene match: 10. The CDR3 has 19 amino acids. The CDR3, as DNA: TGTGCCAGCAGTATCTTCGGACTAGCGGGTGTTTCTGGGGCCAACGTCCTGACTTTC. Translating gives CASSIFGLAGVSGANVLTF.

This chain uses TRBV29-1 with TRBJ1-1; D unclear. This CDR3 region has 13 residues. CDR1 is SQVTM and CDR2 is ANQGSEA in the germline V gene. Trimming removed 7 bases from V and 0 bases from J, with 12 bases in between. Here the CDR3 reads CSARGPLNTEAFF. For the CDR3, the DNA is TGCAGCGCCCGCGGGCCCCTGAACACTGAAGCTTTCTTT.

This chain links TRBV29-1 with TRBJ1-5, with D maybe TRBD1 (5 bases). Germline V gene data show CDR1 as SQVTM and CDR2 as ANQGSEA. Trimming left V 4 bases short and J 6 bases short, with 19 bases between. The CDR3 is 15 residues long. CDR3: CSVVSTGTGSQPQHF. CDR3 coding DNA: TGCAGCGTTGTTTCAACCGGGACTGGGAGTCAGCCCCAGCATTTT.

A few counts support this clone. The chain employs TRBV7-9 and TRBJ1-1; D gene ambiguous. V lost 2 bases and J lost 8, with 6 bases in between. The CDR3 consists of 11 residues. Germline CDR1 and CDR2: SEHNR and FQNEAQ (reference sequence). This chain's CDR3 is CASSLTREAFF. As DNA, the CDR3 is TGTGCCAGCAGCTTAACCAGGGAAGCTTTCTTT.

The V call is TRBV28, the J call TRBJ2-7; D is undetermined. In germline, CDR1 is MDHEN, CDR2 SYDVKM. The CDR3 spans 16 residues. Trimming removed 2 bases from V and 0 bases from J, with 14 bases in between. The DNA of the CDR3 is TGTGCCAGCAGTTTAACTCCAGGAAAAGACTCCTACGAGCAGTACTTC. The encoded protein is CASSLTPGKDSYEQYF.

This clone was recorded a few times. CDR3 DNA: TGTGCCAGCAGCGTAGACCGGACAGTCTATGGCTACACCTTC. Its translation is CASSVDRTVYGYTF. The chain recombines TRBV9 with TRBJ1-2, with D possibly matching TRBD1 (6 bases). Germline V gene data show CDR1 as SGDLS and CDR2 as YYNGEE. The CDR3 runs to 14 residues. The germline V and J ends were trimmed by 0 bases and 4 bases, with 10 bases remaining between them.

This clone has only a few counts. The genes are TRBV19 and TRBJ2-7, with TRBD2 as a possible D gene (6 bases). V gave up 8 bases and J gave up 3 bases, with 14 bases separating them. Germline V CDR1 and CDR2: LNHDA, SQIVND (reference sequence). The CDR3 consists of 13 residues. CDR3 sequence (DNA): TGTGCCAGTTCCCGGGACTTCCTCTACGAGCAGTACTTC. Translation: CASSRDFLYEQYF.

This clone has a single count. The genes are TRBV6-1 and TRBJ1-5, with 7 positions matching TRBD1. The CDR3 has 14 amino acids. Unmatched junction bases numbered 4, after V lost 2 bases and J lost 6 bases. Per germline, CDR1 MNHNS and CDR2 SASEGT. The CDR3 here is CASSERQGAQPQHF. The CDR3 bases are TGTGCCAGCAGTGAAAGACAGGGCGCTCAGCCCCAGCATTTT.